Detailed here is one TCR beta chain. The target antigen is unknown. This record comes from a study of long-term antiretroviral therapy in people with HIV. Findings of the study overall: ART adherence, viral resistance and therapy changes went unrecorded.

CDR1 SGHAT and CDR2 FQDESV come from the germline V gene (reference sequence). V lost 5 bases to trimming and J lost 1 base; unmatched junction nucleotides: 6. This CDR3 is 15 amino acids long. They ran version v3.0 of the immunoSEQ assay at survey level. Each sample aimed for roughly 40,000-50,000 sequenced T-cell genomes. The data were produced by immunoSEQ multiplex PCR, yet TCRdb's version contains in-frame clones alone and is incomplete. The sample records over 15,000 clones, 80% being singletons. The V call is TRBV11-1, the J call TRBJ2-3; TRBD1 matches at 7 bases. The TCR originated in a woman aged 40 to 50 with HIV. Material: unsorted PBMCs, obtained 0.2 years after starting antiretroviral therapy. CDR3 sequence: CASSLTGMGTDTQYF. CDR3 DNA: TGTGCCAGCAGCCTGACAGGGATGGGCACAGATACGCAGTATTTT.